This paragraph reports one T cell receptor beta chain. The sample is drawn from a study of blood T cell repertoires in COVID-19. The CDR3 loop spans 14 amino acids. Germline loops: CDR1 MNHEY, CDR2 SVGAGI. The V end lost 8 bases, the J end lost 5 bases, and 15 bases lay between the germline ends. Clones were read by immunoSEQ multiplex PCR, and TCRdb kept only the in-frame ones, dropping some. The sample lists under 200,000 clones, roughly 84% occurring once. The sequence was collected from a woman between 50 and 59 years old who had recovered from COVID-19. The rearrangement joins TRBV6-5 to TRBJ1-4, with D unclear. Sequences were obtained from PBMCs or T cells enriched from blood (not recorded which). DNA for the CDR3: TGTGCCAGCCGAGCGGACGGGTGGAATGAAAAACTGTTTTTT. The encoded protein is CASRADGWNEKLFF.